This T cell receptor beta chain is from a study of post-analysis software for immune sequencing data. Presence of unique molecular identifiers characterized the TCR beta cDNA libraries. TCRdb reanalysed the PCR reads using MiXCR and keeps one entry per CDR3 protein. The table lists 650,000 to 850,000 distinct CDR3 sequences, approximately 44% of them singletons. The sequence derives from a girl aged 10-17 years with multiple sclerosis. Sequencing was carried out using blood.

The CDR3 sequence: CASSQDLSHGYTF. CDR3 in DNA: TGCGCCAGCAGCCAAGATTTGTCACATGGCTACACCTTC. The chain has TRBV4-1 and TRBJ1-2; D ambiguous. The CDR3 spans 13 residues. V lost 0 bases and J 6 bases, leaving 8 bases between the germline ends. Germline CDR1 and CDR2: MGHRA and YSYEKL.